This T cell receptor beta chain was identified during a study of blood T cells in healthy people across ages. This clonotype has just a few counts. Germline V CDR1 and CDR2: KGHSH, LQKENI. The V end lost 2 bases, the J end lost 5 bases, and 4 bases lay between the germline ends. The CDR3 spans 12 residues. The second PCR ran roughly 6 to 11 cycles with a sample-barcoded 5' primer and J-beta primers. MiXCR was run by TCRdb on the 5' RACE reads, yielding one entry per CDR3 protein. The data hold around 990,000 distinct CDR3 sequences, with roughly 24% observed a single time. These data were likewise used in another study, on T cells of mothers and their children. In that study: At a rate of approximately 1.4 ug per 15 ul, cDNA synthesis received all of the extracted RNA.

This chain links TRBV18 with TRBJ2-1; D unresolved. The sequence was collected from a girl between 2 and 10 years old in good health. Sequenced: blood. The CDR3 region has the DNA TGTGCCAGCTCACCAGAAAACAATGAGCAGTTCTTC. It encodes CASSPENNEQFF.